This T cell receptor (beta chain) appears in the sequencing data of a study of T cell responses to AZD1222 COVID-19 vaccine. Whole-study results and caveats: Clonal diversity may have been underestimated, and the donors were mostly white British, with more females than males.

In the case of this clone: What it binds is not known.

The table came from immunoSEQ multiplex PCR; TCRdb's copy has only in-frame clones and leaves some out. The sample spans about 140,000 clones; the ten largest clones claim approximately 2%. V dropped 4 bases and J dropped 6 bases, with 25 bases sitting between them. Germline V gene data show CDR1 as SGHNT and CDR2 as YENEEA. The CDR3 contains 18 residues. Sequences were obtained from peripheral blood. The chain recombines TRBV11-3 with TRBJ1-5, with a tentative D call TRBD1 (5 bases). The receptor's source is an adult in good health. The CDR3 sequence: CASSSLAPAGLATQPQHF. The CDR3 region has the DNA TGTGCCAGCAGCTCCTTGGCCCCTGCAGGGTTAGCAACTCAGCCCCAGCATTTT.